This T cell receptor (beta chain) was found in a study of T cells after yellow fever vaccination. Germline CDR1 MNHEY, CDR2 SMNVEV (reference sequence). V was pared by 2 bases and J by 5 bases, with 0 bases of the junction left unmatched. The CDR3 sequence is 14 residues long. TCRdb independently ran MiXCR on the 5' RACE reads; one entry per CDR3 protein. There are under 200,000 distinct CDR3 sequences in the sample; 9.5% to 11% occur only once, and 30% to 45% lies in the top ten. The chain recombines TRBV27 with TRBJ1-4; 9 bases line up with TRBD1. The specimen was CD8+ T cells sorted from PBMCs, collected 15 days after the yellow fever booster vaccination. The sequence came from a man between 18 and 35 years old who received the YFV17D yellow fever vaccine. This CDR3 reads CASSLGQGNEKLFF. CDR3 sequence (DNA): TGTGCCAGCAGTTTAGGACAGGGGAATGAAAAACTGTTTTTT. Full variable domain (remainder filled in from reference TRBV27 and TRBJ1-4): EAQVTQNPRYLITVTGKKLTVTCSQNMNHEYMSWYRQDPGLGLRQIYYSMNVEVTDKGDVPEGYKVSRKEKRNFPLILESPSPNQTSLYFCASSLGQGNEKLFFGSGTQLSVL.